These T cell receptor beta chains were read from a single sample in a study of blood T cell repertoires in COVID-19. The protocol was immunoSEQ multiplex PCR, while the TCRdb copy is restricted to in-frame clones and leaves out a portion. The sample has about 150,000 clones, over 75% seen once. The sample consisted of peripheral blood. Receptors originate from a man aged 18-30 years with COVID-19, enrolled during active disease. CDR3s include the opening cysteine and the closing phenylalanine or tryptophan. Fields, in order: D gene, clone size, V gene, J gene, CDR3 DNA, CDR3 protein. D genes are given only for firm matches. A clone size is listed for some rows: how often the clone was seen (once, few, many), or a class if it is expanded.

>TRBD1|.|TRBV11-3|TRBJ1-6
TGTGCCAGCAGCGCCGGGACAGCGAATTCACCCCTCCACTTT
CASSAGTANSPLHF
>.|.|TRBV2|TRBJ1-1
TGTGCCACCCCGAGGAGGATGAACACTGAAGCTTTCTTT
CATPRRMNTEAFF
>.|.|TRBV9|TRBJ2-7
TGTGCCAGCAGCGTAGGTCCGGGAGTCCCCTACGAGCAGTACTTC
CASSVGPGVPYEQYF
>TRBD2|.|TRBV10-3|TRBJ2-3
TGTGCCATCAGTGAGTCGGCCACTGCGGGGGGCACAGATACGCAGTATTTT
CAISESATAGGTDTQYF
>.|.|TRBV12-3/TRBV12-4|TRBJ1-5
TGTGCCAGCAGCCGTGGGGAGAATCAGCCCCAGCATTTT
CASSRGENQPQHF
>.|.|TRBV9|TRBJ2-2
TGTGCCAGCAGCGTAGTGTCGGCCGGGGAGCTGTTTTTT
CASSVVSAGELFF
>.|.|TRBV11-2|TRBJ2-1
TGTGCCAGCAGTTCTAGGTTCAATGAGCAGTTCTTC
CASSSRFNEQFF
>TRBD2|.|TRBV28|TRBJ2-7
TGTGCCAGCAGTTTATTGAGCGGGAGGGGCTACGAGCAGTACTTC
CASSLLSGRGYEQYF
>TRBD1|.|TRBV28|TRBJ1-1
TGTGCCAGCTCCGGGACAGGGGGCGTTCGGACTGAAGCTTTCTTT
CASSGTGGVRTEAFF
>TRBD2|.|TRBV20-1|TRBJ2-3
TGCAGTGCTGGACGGGGGGGTACGCAGTATTTT
CSAGRGGTQYF
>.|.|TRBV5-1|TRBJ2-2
TGCGCCAGCAGCCGCCACAGGGATGCCGGGGAGCTGTTTTTT
CASSRHRDAGELFF
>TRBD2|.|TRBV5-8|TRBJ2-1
TGTGCCAGCAGCTTGGGGGCTAGCGGAGCGTACAATGAGCAGTTCTTC
CASSLGASGAYNEQFF
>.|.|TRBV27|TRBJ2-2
TGTGCCAGCAGTCCGCACCAGGGGTCAAACACCGGGGAGCTGTTTTTT
CASSPHQGSNTGELFF
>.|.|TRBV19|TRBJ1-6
TGTGCCAGTACTAGTGGATTCACAGGGCTTGGATCACCCCTCCACTTT
CASTSGFTGLGSPLHF
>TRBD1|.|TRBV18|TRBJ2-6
TGTGCCAGCTCGAACAGGGGTGGGGCTAACTCTGGGGCCAACGTCCTGACTTTC
CASSNRGGANSGANVLTF
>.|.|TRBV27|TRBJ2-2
TGTGCCAGCAGTTTGGCACAGGTGAACACCGGGGAGCTGTTTTTT
CASSLAQVNTGELFF
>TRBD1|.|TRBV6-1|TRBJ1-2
TGTGCCAGCAGTGAAGCTTTGACAGGGGGCTGGTATGGCTACACCTTC
CASSEALTGGWYGYTF
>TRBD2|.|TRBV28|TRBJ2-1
TGTGCCAGCAGTTTTCTAGCGGGAGGGCTTTTTGAGCAGTTCTTC
CASSFLAGGLFEQFF
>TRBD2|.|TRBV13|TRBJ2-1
TGTGCCAGCAGCTTAAGGGGCGGGAGGGCCTTCAATGAGCAGTTCTTC
CASSLRGGRAFNEQFF
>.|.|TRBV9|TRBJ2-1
TGTGCCAGCAGCGTAGTGGACATCGGCTACAATGAGCAGTTCTTC
CASSVVDIGYNEQFF
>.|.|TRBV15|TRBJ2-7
TGTGCCACCAGCAGAGATCGGGGACTTAGCTCCTACGAGCAGTACTTC
CATSRDRGLSSYEQYF
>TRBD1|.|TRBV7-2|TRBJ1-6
TGTGCCAGCAGCGCCACAGGGGGCGTCTTCTCACCCCTCCACTTT
CASSATGGVFSPLHF
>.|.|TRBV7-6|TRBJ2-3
TGTGCCAGCAGCTTGGACAGTACGCAGTATTTT
CASSLDSTQYF
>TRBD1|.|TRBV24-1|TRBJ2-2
TGTGCCACCAGTGATTTCCCCGGACAGGGAAGGGACGGGGAGCTGTTTTTT
CATSDFPGQGRDGELFF
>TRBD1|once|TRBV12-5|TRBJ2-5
TGTGCTAGTGGTTTGGAAAGGACAGGCCCGGAGACCCAGTACTTC
CASGLERTGPETQYF
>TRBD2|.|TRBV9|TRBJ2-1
TGTGCCAGCAGCGTCCGGACTAGCGGGAGGCAAACCAATGAGCAGTTCTTC
CASSVRTSGRQTNEQFF